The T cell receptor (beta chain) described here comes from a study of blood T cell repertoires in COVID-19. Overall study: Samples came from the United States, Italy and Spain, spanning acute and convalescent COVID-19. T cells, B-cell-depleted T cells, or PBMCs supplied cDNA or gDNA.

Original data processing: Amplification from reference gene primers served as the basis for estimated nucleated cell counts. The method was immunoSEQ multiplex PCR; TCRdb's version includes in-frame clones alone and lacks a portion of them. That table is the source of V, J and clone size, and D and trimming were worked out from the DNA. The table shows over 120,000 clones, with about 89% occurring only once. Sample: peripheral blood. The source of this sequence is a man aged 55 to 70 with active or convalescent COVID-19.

The CDR3, as DNA: TGTGCCAGCAGTTTATCGGCCAGGGGCGACGGTGAAGCTTTCTTT. It is translated as CASSLSARGDGEAFF. The chain recombines TRBV27 with TRBJ1-1, with D possibly TRBD1 on 6 matching bases. V was clipped by 0 bases and J by 7 bases, with 15 bases between them. This CDR3 has 15 residues. The germline V gene has CDR1 MNHEY and CDR2 SMNVEV (reference sequence).